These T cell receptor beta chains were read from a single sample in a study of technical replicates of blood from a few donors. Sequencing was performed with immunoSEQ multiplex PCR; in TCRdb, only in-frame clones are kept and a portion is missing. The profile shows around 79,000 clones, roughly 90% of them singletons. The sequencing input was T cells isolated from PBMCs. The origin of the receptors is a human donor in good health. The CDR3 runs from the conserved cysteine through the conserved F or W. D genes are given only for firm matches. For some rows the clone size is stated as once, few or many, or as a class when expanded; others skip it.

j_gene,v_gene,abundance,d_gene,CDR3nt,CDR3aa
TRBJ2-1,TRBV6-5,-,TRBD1,TGTGCCAGCAGCCCGGGACAGGGGATGTTCTTC,CASSPGQGMFF
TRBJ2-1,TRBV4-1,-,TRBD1,TGCGCCAGCAGCCAAGGACATGCAGGGGGCTCCTACAATGAGCAGTTCTTC,CASSQGHAGGSYNEQFF
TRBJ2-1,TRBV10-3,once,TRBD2,TGTGCCATCAGTGAGGCGGGAGATCCTAATGAGCAGTTCTTC,CAISEAGDPNEQFF
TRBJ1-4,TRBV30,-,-,TGTGCCTGGTCGGTCCGGGAAAAACTGTTTTTT,CAWSVREKLFF
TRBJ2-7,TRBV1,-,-,TGCACCAGCAGCCAAGAGGTTGGTAGCGGAAGAGCCTACGAGCAGTACTTC,CTSSQEVGSGRAYEQYF
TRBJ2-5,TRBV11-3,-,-,TGTGCCAGCAGCTCGGGATTCCAAGAGACCCAGTACTTC,CASSSGFQETQYF
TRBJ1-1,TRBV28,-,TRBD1,TGTGCCTCCGAAACCGACAGGGGGAAAGCTTTCTTT,CASETDRGKAFF
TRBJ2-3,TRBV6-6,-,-,TGTGCCAGCACCCCGGGGGTCACAGATACGCAGTATTTT,CASTPGVTDTQYF
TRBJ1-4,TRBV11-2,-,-,TGTGCCAGCAGCTTAGTAAGCGTCGGACTAATGAGGAAACTGTTTTTT,CASSLVSVGLMRKLFF
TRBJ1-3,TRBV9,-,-,TGTGCCAGCAGCCCGCACAGGTCAGACTCTGGAAACACCATATATTTT,CASSPHRSDSGNTIYF
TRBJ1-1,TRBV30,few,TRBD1,TGTGCCTGGAGTGGACAGGGTCCGGCCGCTTTCTTT,CAWSGQGPAAFF
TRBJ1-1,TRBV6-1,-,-,TGTGCCAGCAGTGAAGACAGGGCATATGAAGCTTTCTTT,CASSEDRAYEAFF
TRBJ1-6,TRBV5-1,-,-,TGCGCCAGCAGCTTGGAACCAGGAACGACACCCCTCCACTTT,CASSLEPGTTPLHF
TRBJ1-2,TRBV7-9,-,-,TGTGCCAGCAGCTTAGTGGGCGGGACGGCCAATGGCTACACCTTC,CASSLVGGTANGYTF
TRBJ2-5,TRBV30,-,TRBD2,TGTGCCTGGAGGTTAGCGGGGGGGCTAGAGACCCAGTACTTC,CAWRLAGGLETQYF
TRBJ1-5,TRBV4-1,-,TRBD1,TGCGCCAGCAGCCAGACAGGGGGAGACAATCAGCCCCAGCATTTT,CASSQTGGDNQPQHF
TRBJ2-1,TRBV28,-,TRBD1,TGTGCCAGCGCTGACAGGGGCAATGAGCAGTTCTTC,CASADRGNEQFF
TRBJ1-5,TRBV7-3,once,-,TGTGCCAGCAGCCCAACGGGGGGTCAGCCCCAGCATTTT,CASSPTGGQPQHF
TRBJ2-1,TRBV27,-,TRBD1,TGTGCCAGCATGGGACAGGGCCACTCTCCGGGACTTAACAATGAGCAGTTCTTC,CASMGQGHSPGLNNEQFF
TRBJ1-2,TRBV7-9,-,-,TGTGCCAGCAGCTACCCGGGACTTAACTATGGCTACACCTTC,CASSYPGLNYGYTF
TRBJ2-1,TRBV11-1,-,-,TGTGCCAGCAGCGATATAATTAGAGGACTTGTCTATGAGCAGTTCTTC,CASSDIIRGLVYEQFF
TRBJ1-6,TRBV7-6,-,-,TGTGCCAGCAGCTTAGGTATCAGGTCACCCCTCCACTTT,CASSLGIRSPLHF
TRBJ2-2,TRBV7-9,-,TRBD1,TGTGCCAGCAGCACACGGGGGACAGGGGCCCCCGGGGAGCTGTTTTTT,CASSTRGTGAPGELFF
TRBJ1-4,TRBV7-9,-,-,TGTGCCAGCAGCTTAGATGTCCCCCGGGGGGATGAAAAACTGTTTTTT,CASSLDVPRGDEKLFF
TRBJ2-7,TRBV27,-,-,TGTGCCAGCAGTTTTGGTCCCGGGTCCTACGAGCAGTACTTC,CASSFGPGSYEQYF
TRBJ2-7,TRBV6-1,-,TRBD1,TGTGCCAGCAGTGACGCGACCGGACAGGGCCCCGAGCAGTACTTC,CASSDATGQGPEQYF
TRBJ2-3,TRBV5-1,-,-,TGCGCCAGCAGCCCACCCAGCGAGCCCCTCACAGATACGCAGTATTTT,CASSPPSEPLTDTQYF
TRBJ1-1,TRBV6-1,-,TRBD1,TGTGCCAGATATCAATTGGGACAGGGGAGAACTGAAGCTTTCTTT,CARYQLGQGRTEAFF
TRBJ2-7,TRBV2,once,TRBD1,TGTGCCAGCTGTGAAGGGGGCCAGGGAGAGCAGTACTTC,CASCEGGQGEQYF
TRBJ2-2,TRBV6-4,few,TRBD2,TGTGCCAGCAGACTAAGCGGGATAAACACCGGGGAGCTGTTTTTT,CASRLSGINTGELFF
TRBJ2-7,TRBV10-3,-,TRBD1,TGTGCCATCATGCCCGGACAGGGAGACTACGAGCAGTACTTC,CAIMPGQGDYEQYF
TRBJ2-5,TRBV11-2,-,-,TGTGCCAGCAGCCCCCGTTTTGAAGAGACCCAGTACTTC,CASSPRFEETQYF
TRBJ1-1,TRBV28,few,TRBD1,TGTGCCAGTGTGGCGAGGGGGCAGAACACTGAAGCTTTCTTT,CASVARGQNTEAFF
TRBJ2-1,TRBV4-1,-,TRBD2,TGCGCCAGCAGCCCCCTAGCGGGGTTTTCCTACAATGAGCAGTTCTTC,CASSPLAGFSYNEQFF
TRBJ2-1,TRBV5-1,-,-,TGCGCCAGCAGCTTGACAGACAATGAGCAGTTCTTC,CASSLTDNEQFF
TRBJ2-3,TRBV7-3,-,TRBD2,TGTGCCAGCAGCTTAGGACTAGCTGACACAGATACGCAGTATTTT,CASSLGLADTDTQYF
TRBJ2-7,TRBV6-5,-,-,TGTGCCAGCAGAGCGACAGGATCCTCTTACGAGCAGTACTTC,CASRATGSSYEQYF
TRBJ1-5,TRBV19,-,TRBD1,TGTGCCAGTAGTATAGCCTCGGGACAGTCCAATCAGCCCCAGCATTTT,CASSIASGQSNQPQHF
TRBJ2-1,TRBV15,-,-,TGTGCCACCAGCAGAGACGGCTACAATGAGCAGTTCTTC,CATSRDGYNEQFF
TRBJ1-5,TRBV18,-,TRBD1,TGTGCCAGCTCCCCGGGACAGGGGGACCAGCCCCAGCATTTT,CASSPGQGDQPQHF
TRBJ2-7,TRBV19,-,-,TGTGCCAGTAGTCCTCGGACACTCTCGGGGCAGTACTTC,CASSPRTLSGQYF
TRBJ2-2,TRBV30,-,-,TGTGCCTGGAGTGTACGGTTCGGGGAGCTGTTTTTT,CAWSVRFGELFF
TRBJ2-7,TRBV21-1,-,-,TGTGCCAGCACAATGGGGGCAGGGCCCTCCTACGAGCAGTACTTC,CASTMGAGPSYEQYF
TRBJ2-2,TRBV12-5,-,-,TGTGCTAGTGGTTTGGTACGTTCCGGGAGCCGGAACACCGGGGAGCTGTTTTTT,CASGLVRSGSRNTGELFF
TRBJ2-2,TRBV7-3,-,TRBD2,TGTGCCAGCAGCCTCCGGACTAGCTTTGGGAGCACCGGGGAGCTGTTTTTT,CASSLRTSFGSTGELFF
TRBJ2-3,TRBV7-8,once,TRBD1,TGTGCCAGCAGCTTAGGCCGGACGTACAGGGGGACCACAGATACGCAGTATTTT,CASSLGRTYRGTTDTQYF
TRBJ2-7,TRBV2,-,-,TGTGCCAGCAGTGAAATGCGTAGCTCCTACGAGCAGTACTTC,CASSEMRSSYEQYF
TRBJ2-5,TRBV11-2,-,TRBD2,TGTGCCAGCAGCTTAGTACCGGGACTAGAGGGGGAGACCCAGTACTTC,CASSLVPGLEGETQYF
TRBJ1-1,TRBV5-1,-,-,TGCGCCAGCAGCTCTACCGGGACACAGAACACTGAAGCTTTCTTT,CASSSTGTQNTEAFF
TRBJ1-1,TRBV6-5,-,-,TGTGCCAGCAGTTACTCGGAGGGAGGAGGCACTGAAGCTTTCTTT,CASSYSEGGGTEAFF
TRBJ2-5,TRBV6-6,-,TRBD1,TGTGCCAGCAGTTCGGGACAGTCTAAAGAGACCCAGTACTTC,CASSSGQSKETQYF
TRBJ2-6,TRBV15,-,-,TGTGCCACCAGCAGAGGCATTTCGGGTGTCTCTGGGGCCAACGTCCTGACTTTC,CATSRGISGVSGANVLTF
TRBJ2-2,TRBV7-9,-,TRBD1,TGTGCCAGCAGCCCCCGACAGGGTAAATTTGTTCGCACCGGGGAGCTGTTTTTT,CASSPRQGKFVRTGELFF